This TCR beta chain comes out of a study of beta chain features in type 1 diabetes. On the study more broadly: Across the samples, roughly 99 million sorted cells were examined in total. The study's findings and limits: Moderate yet significant TCRB CDR3 shortening was seen in Type 1 diabetes patients in all four CD4+ subsets. A PCR bias possibly favoring shorter templates would apply equally to patients and controls.

cDNA synthesis used the whole RNA isolate, giving expressed TCRB sequences. The assay was immunoSEQ multiplex PCR, and TCRdb's table has in-frame clones only and misses some. This table holds 150,000 to 200,000 clones, roughly 65% found once. It was one heparinised blood draw, averaging roughly 120 mL, that each donor gave. Sorting with CD45RO/CCR7/CD25/CD127/CD95/CD27 yielded naive, central memory, regulatory and stem-like memory CD4+ cells. To note about this clone: Its antigen remains unidentified.

V shed 5 bases, J shed 5 bases, and the junction held 6 bases outside the gene matches. Germline V CDR1 and CDR2: SGHRS, YFSETQ. This CDR3 contains 14 residues. Sequences were obtained from naive CD4+ T cells from blood. The chain is built from TRBV5-1 and TRBJ1-1; 10 nucleotides align to TRBD1. The receptor was isolated from a man aged 30 to 39 with type 1 diabetes. CDR3 in DNA: TGCGCCAGCAGGCAGGACAGGGGGGAAACTGAAGCTTTCTTT. Encoded protein: CASRQDRGETEAFF.